This T cell receptor (beta chain) came from a study of cytotoxic CD8 clonotypes in ibrutinib-treated CLL. Across the whole study: There were about a dozen relapsed/refractory patients and approximately 16 treatment-naive patients, and under 18 were IGHV unmutated. Sample averages reached hundreds of thousands of productive templates and 80,000 to 100,000 productive rearrangements.

V dropped 5 bases and J dropped 4; count of bases not matched to a gene: 3. CDR1 LNHDA and CDR2 SQIVND come from the germline V gene (reference sequence). The CDR3 runs to 13 residues. This clone was recorded once. With sequencing, the targeted depth ranged from 1 in 200,000 to 1 in 1 million T cells. Measured with immunoSEQ multiplex PCR; TCRdb has only the in-frame clones, and not every one. The table records tens of thousands of clones, roughly three fifths of them present only once. V usage is TRBV19 and J usage is TRBJ2-7; 9 nucleotides agree with TRBD1. The sequence was obtained from a human donor with chronic lymphocytic leukemia. Sample: PBMCs, taken after 24 months of ibrutinib treatment. CDR3 sequence: CASSFGQGYEQYV. For the CDR3, the DNA is TGTGCCAGTAGTTTCGGACAGGGGTACGAGCAGTACGTC.